Shown below are 30 T cell receptor beta chains from a single sample sequenced in a study of cytotoxic CD8 clonotypes in ibrutinib-treated CLL. Sequencing was performed with immunoSEQ multiplex PCR; in TCRdb, only in-frame clones are kept and a portion is missing. The sample carries fewer than 12,000 clones, 75% to 85% recorded once. This sample comprised PBMCs, obtained at disease progression, from a patient treated with ibrutinib. These receptors were collected from a human donor with chronic lymphocytic leukemia.

The chain uses TRBV7-3 and TRBJ2-1; 7 bases match TRBD2. This CDR3 contains 15 residues. The ends lost 2 bases at V and 2 bases at J; junction bases unmatched: 3. The germline V gene has CDR1 SGHTA and CDR2 FQGTGA. The chain's CDR3 is CASSLLADAYNEQFF. DNA for the CDR3: TGTGCCAGCAGCTTACTAGCGGACGCCTACAATGAGCAGTTCTTC.

The J gene is TRBJ1-6, the V gene TRBV7-6, with D perhaps matching TRBD1 (5 bases). V shed 1 base and J shed 9 bases, with 10 bases lying between them. This CDR3 is 14 amino acids long. Per the germline V gene, CDR1 is SGHVS and CDR2 is FNYEAQ. The CDR3 spells CASSLGGAGSPLHF. CDR3 DNA: TGTGCCAGCAGCTTAGGGGGCGCAGGTTCACCCCTCCACTTT.

This chain links TRBV2 with TRBJ1-2; D remains ambiguous. This CDR3 region has 13 residues. Deletions cut 5 bases from V and 4 bases from J, with 11 bases between. The germline V gene has CDR1 SNHLY and CDR2 FYNNEI. The CDR3 loop reads CASSSDGAYGYTF. The CDR3 DNA reads TGTGCCAGCAGTTCCGACGGCGCCTATGGCTACACCTTC.

The chain is built from TRBV19 and TRBJ2-7; TRBD1 matches 12 bases. This CDR3 spans 17 amino acids. Germline loops: CDR1 LNHDA, CDR2 SQIVND (reference sequence). Trimming removed 7 bases from V and 5 bases from J; junction bases left unmatched: 15. DNA of the CDR3: TGTGCCAGTACCCCCACAGCCGGGACAGGGGGCAAGAACGAGCAGTACTTC. It translates to CASTPTAGTGGKNEQYF.

V is TRBV6-5 and J is TRBJ1-2; unclear D gene. Per the germline V gene, CDR1 is MNHEY and CDR2 is SVGAGI. Trimming took 0 bases from V and 4 from J, leaving 9 bases between them. The CDR3 totals 14 residues. The DNA for the CDR3 is TGTGCCAGCAGTTACTCGAGGCAGCCCTATGGCTACACCTTC. Translation: CASSYSRQPYGYTF.

The chain is built from TRBV10-1 and TRBJ1-1; D gene uncertain. There are 14 residues in the CDR3. Germline V gene sequence: CDR1 WNHNN, CDR2 SYGVQD (reference sequence). V gave up 4 bases and J gave up 0 bases, with 9 bases separating them. The CDR3 region has the DNA TGCGCCAGCAGTGCGTCCGCTTTGAACACTGAAGCTTTCTTT. Translating gives CASSASALNTEAFF.

The CDR3 DNA sequence: TGTGCCATCAGGGATTCGGGACAGGGTTTGAACACTGAAGCTTTCTTT. Its translation: CAIRDSGQGLNTEAFF. This sequence joins TRBV10-3 and TRBJ1-1; 9 bases fit TRBD1. V lost 6 bases to trimming and J lost 0 bases; unmatched junction nucleotides: 8. Germline-derived CDR1 and CDR2 are ENHRY and SYGVKD. The CDR3 has 16 amino acids.

The rearrangement joins TRBV2 to TRBJ1-5, with 7 bases fitting TRBD1. Germline CDR1 is SNHLY and CDR2 is FYNNEI. The CDR3 covers 14 residues. The V gene end was trimmed by 4 bases and the J gene end by 6 bases; junction bases not matched to a gene: 6. The CDR3 DNA sequence: TGTGCCAGCAGTGGACAGGGCCACGGTCAGCCCCAGCATTTT. This encodes CASSGQGHGQPQHF.

This clone has a handful of counts. This rearrangement joins TRBV5-1 to TRBJ2-7; the match to TRBD2 covers 11 bases. Germline values: CDR1 SGHRS, CDR2 YFSETQ. Trimming at V came to 1 base and at J to 4 bases, leaving 1 base not matched to a gene. The CDR3 runs to 14 residues. The CDR3 region is CASSLTSGSYEQYF. CDR3 in DNA: TGCGCCAGCAGCTTGACTAGCGGGAGTTACGAGCAGTACTTC.

This chain joins TRBV5-1 and TRBJ1-1, with D perhaps TRBD1 (5 bases). Trimming shortened V by 5 bases and J by 0 bases, and 8 bases separated the two germline ends. The length of the CDR3 is 13 residues. CDR1 and CDR2 (germline): SGHRS, YFSETQ. CDR3 nucleotides: TGCGCCAGCAGGGGAGGGGTGAACACTGAAGCTTTCTTT. Amino acids: CASRGGVNTEAFF.

The chain has TRBV6-1 and TRBJ1-2; 8 bases map to TRBD1. After removal of 5 bases from V and 8 bases from J, the junction contained 10 bases not matched to a gene. In germline, CDR1 is MNHNS, CDR2 SASEGT. This CDR3 has 14 amino acids. The DNA of the CDR3 is TGTGCCAGCAGTTCTTCCGGGACAGGAGGAGGCTACACCTTC. Translated: CASSSSGTGGGYTF.

This clone was seen just once. The V and J genes are TRBV30 and TRBJ2-7; TRBD1 matches 9 bases. Germline V CDR1 and CDR2: GTSNPN, SVGIG (reference sequence). The CDR3 is made up of 14 amino acids. The V gene end was trimmed by 0 bases and the J gene end by 4 bases; junction bases not matched to a gene: 4. CDR3 sequence reads: CAWSVDRGFYEQYF. In DNA, the CDR3 is TGTGCCTGGAGTGTGGACAGGGGATTTTACGAGCAGTACTTC.

The J gene is TRBJ2-3, the V gene TRBV7-3, with D unresolved. The CDR3 has 14 residues. Looked up from germline, CDR1 is SGHTA and CDR2 is FQGTGA. V lost 1 base and J lost 0, with 5 bases in between. CDR3 nucleotides: TGTGCCAGCAGCTTAATCCCCAGCACAGATACGCAGTATTTT. Translation gives CASSLIPSTDTQYF.

In this sample, this clone turned up a few times. V gene TRBV18 combines with J gene TRBJ1-1; D call uncertain. With 0 bases removed from V and 8 bases from J, the gap between germline ends came to 10 bases. The CDR3 loop spans 13 amino acids. Germline values: CDR1 KGHSH, CDR2 LQKENI. CDR3 sequence reads: CASSPPGAYEAFF. The CDR3 DNA sequence: TGTGCCAGCTCACCACCCGGAGCCTACGAAGCTTTCTTT.

The chain couples TRBV19 to TRBJ1-2, with unresolved D. V dropped 3 bases and J dropped 4 bases, with 15 bases sitting between them. Per the germline V gene, CDR1 is LNHDA and CDR2 is SQIVND (reference sequence). The CDR3 contains 15 residues. The DNA for the CDR3 is TGTGCCAGTAGTATCCCCCCTTCTGGAGGCTATGGCTACACCTTC. This codes for CASSIPPSGGYGYTF.

This clone was seen more than once but under ten times. CDR3 region: CASSFPATEPTDTQYF. CDR3 bases: TGTGCCAGCAGCTTCCCCGCGACGGAACCCACAGATACGCAGTATTTT. The chain is built from TRBV5-6 and TRBJ2-3; no reliable D call. V lost 2 bases to trimming and J lost 2 bases, with 15 bases between them. Per the germline V gene, CDR1 is SGHDT and CDR2 is YYEEEE. The CDR3 loop spans 16 amino acids.

This clone was detected once. The rearrangement uses TRBV10-3 and TRBJ1-2; D is ambiguous. Trimming left V 6 bases short and J 7 bases short, with 12 bases between. This CDR3 is 12 amino acids long. CDR1 is ENHRY and CDR2 is SYGVKD in the germline V gene. CDR3 bases: TGTGCCATCAGCGGAAACAGCGGTGGCTACACCTTC. Its protein product is CAISGNSGGYTF.

This chain joins TRBV7-2 and TRBJ1-1, with D perhaps TRBD1 (5 bases). This CDR3 has 17 residues. Trimming pared 3 bases from V and 3 bases from J, leaving 20 bases between. The germline CDR1 and CDR2 sequences are SGHTA and FQGNSA. CDR3 nucleotide sequence: TGTGCCAGCAGCTTCAATCCCAGGGCATCGCTATACACTGAAGCTTTCTTT. This encodes CASSFNPRASLYTEAFF. Using reference TRBV7-2 and TRBJ1-1 for the parts outside the CDR3, the full variable domain is GAGVSQSPSNKVTEKGKDVELRCDPISGHTALYWYRQSLGQGLEFLIYFQGNSAPDKSGLPSDRFSAERTGGSVSTLTIQRTQQEDSAVYLCASSFNPRASLYTEAFFGQGTRLTVV.

CDR3 sequence: CASSGQGLSNQPQHF. The CDR3 DNA is TGTGCCAGCAGTGGACAGGGTTTAAGCAATCAGCCCCAGCATTTT. The J gene is TRBJ1-5, the V gene TRBV6-1, with 7 bases matching TRBD1. Germline values: CDR1 MNHNS, CDR2 SASEGT. V was clipped by 4 bases and J by 1 base; unmatched bases: 4. The CDR3 runs to 15 residues.

V usage is TRBV6-5 and J usage is TRBJ2-7, with 11 bases aligning to TRBD1. The CDR3 extends over 16 amino acids. Per germline, CDR1 MNHEY and CDR2 SVGAGI. Trimming took 2 bases from V and 6 from J; bases not matched to a gene: 9. The CDR3, as DNA: TGTGCCAGCAGTTACACAACTCCCGGGACAGGGGGCGAGCAGTACTTC. Translated, it gives CASSYTTPGTGGEQYF.

The chain joins TRBV7-8 to TRBJ2-2, with D unclear. V was clipped by 1 base and J by 7 bases, with 13 bases between them. The CDR3 sequence is 15 residues long. In germline, CDR1 is SGHVS, CDR2 FQNEAQ. The CDR3 sequence: CASSLVGSVVGELFF. DNA of the CDR3: TGTGCCAGCAGCTTAGTTGGTTCGGTGGTCGGGGAGCTGTTTTTT.

The chain is built from TRBV5-1 and TRBJ2-3, with D possibly being TRBD2 (6 bases). V was clipped by 4 bases and J by 6 bases, with 18 bases between them. Germline CDR1 SGHRS, CDR2 YFSETQ. The CDR3 totals 15 residues. This chain's CDR3 is CASSPGGVLVDTQYF. CDR3 DNA sequence: TGCGCCAGCAGCCCCGGCGGGGTTTTGGTGGATACGCAGTATTTT.

This clone was picked up one time. The chain employs TRBV6-1 and TRBJ2-2; D ambiguous. With 4 bases removed from V and 4 bases from J, the gap between germline ends came to 10 bases. Per the germline V gene, CDR1 is MNHNS and CDR2 is SASEGT. The CDR3 runs to 14 residues. Here the CDR3 reads CASSAEFGTGELFF. The CDR3, as DNA: TGTGCCAGCAGTGCTGAGTTCGGCACCGGGGAGCTGTTTTTT.

This clone is medium-sized in the sample. This rearrangement joins TRBV19 to TRBJ1-3; 8 bases match TRBD1. V lost 7 bases, J lost 4 bases, and 3 bases stayed unmatched. This CDR3 is 13 amino acids long. The germline V gene encodes CDR1 LNHDA and CDR2 SQIVND (reference sequence). The CDR3 region is CASMGTGGNTIYF. CDR3 nucleotide sequence: TGTGCCAGTATGGGGACAGGAGGAAACACCATATATTTT.

V is TRBV9 and J is TRBJ2-1; 10 positions agree with TRBD2. J lost 0 bases, V lost 1 base, and 10 bases had no gene match. The CDR3 has 19 amino acids. Germline CDR1 SGDLS, CDR2 YYNGEE. CDR3: CASSVWELAGTTSYNEQFF. CDR3 DNA: TGTGCCAGCAGCGTATGGGAACTAGCGGGGACCACCTCCTACAATGAGCAGTTCTTC.

The genes are TRBV2 and TRBJ2-7, with D unclear. V was shortened by 3 bases and J by 3 bases, with 9 bases between the two germline ends. Germline CDR1 and CDR2: SNHLY and FYNNEI. CDR3 length equals 13 residues. The CDR3 protein is CASSEELGYEQYF. The CDR3 DNA sequence: TGTGCCAGCAGTGAGGAGCTAGGCTACGAGCAGTACTTC.

The chain recombines TRBV10-3 with TRBJ1-1; no reliable D call. Trimming took off 6 bases at V and 1 base at J, with 3 bases between the two ends. This CDR3 is built from 11 residues. Germline CDR1 and CDR2: ENHRY and SYGVKD. This chain's CDR3 is CAIRWNTEAFF. CDR3 DNA sequence: TGTGCCATCAGGTGGAACACTGAAGCTTTCTTT.

This clone was seen only a few times. The chain links TRBV6-1 to TRBJ2-1; a weak D match, TRBD2 (5 bases). The CDR3 length is 13 residues. From germline, CDR1 is MNHNS and CDR2 SASEGT. Trimming cost V 7 bases and J 12 bases, with 19 bases left between them. This chain's CDR3 is CASNGPALEAQFF. The CDR3 DNA follows: TGTGCCAGCAATGGTCCGGCACTAGAGGCGCAGTTCTTC.

This clone turned up a few times. The chain uses TRBV7-9 and TRBJ2-7; D gene unclear. CDR3 size: 13 residues. V dropped 5 bases and J dropped 1 base, with 9 bases sitting between them. Germline V gene sequence: CDR1 SEHNR, CDR2 FQNEAQ (reference sequence). Written as DNA, the CDR3 is TGTGCCAGCAGCATCTCCGTTTCCTACGAGCAGTACTTC. It codes for CASSISVSYEQYF.

V and J are TRBV7-3 and TRBJ2-2; 7 nucleotides match TRBD1. Looked up from germline, CDR1 is SGHTA and CDR2 is FQGTGA. V lost 4 bases, J lost 1 base, and 6 bases stayed unmatched. This CDR3 region has 16 residues. CDR3 DNA: TGTGCCAGCAGCTCGAGGACAGGCCTGAACACCGGGGAGCTGTTTTTT. Encoded protein: CASSSRTGLNTGELFF. Together with reference TRBV7-3 and TRBJ2-2, the CDR3 gives the full variable domain: GAGVSQTPSNKVTEKGKYVELRCDPISGHTALYWYRQSLGQGPEFLIYFQGTGAADDSGLPNDRFFAVRPEGSVSTLKIQRTERGDSAVYLCASSSRTGLNTGELFFGEGSRLTVL.